These T cell receptor beta chains were read from a single sample in a study of a mutant IDH1 vaccine in newly diagnosed glioma. These TCRs are of unknown antigen specificity. Clones were read by immunoSEQ multiplex PCR, and TCRdb kept only the in-frame ones, dropping some. In the table there are 60,000 to 75,000 clones, around 84% of which are singletons. The sample here was PBMCs, taken from a glioma patient whose treatment included an IDH1 peptide vaccine. The receptors originated from a man aged 25-40 years with glioma. The CDR3 runs from the conserved cysteine through the conserved F or W.

TRBV28	TRBJ1-1	CASSFLNTEAFF
TRBV19	TRBJ1-5	CASSIALGNQPQHF
TRBV6-5	TRBJ2-3	CASRPGPVTDTQYF
TRBV14	TRBJ1-5	CASSLGGQPQHF
TRBV18	TRBJ1-1	CASSLSRDDTEAFF
TRBV5-5	TRBJ2-1	CASSYSPRVGEQFF
TRBV19	TRBJ1-5	CASRLDRYYSPQHF
TRBV11-2	TRBJ2-5	CASSRLVQETQYF
TRBV7-2	TRBJ1-2	CASTWTGVNYGYTF
TRBV11-2	TRBJ2-1	CASSLSKMRHYNEQFF
TRBV29-1	TRBJ1-1	CSVEDSGVWNTEAFF
TRBV4-1	TRBJ2-5	CASSPRVAGIQETQYF
TRBV7-9	TRBJ2-1	CASTQTSPSDEQFF
TRBV5-6	TRBJ2-3	CASSSGTDTQYF
TRBV5-4	TRBJ2-7	CASRKVLAGEQYF
TRBV18	TRBJ1-1	CASSRQVRTGATEAFF
TRBV7-2	TRBJ2-1	CASSTRTSGGTEQFF
TRBV28	TRBJ1-1	CASTSPARSEAFF
TRBV19	TRBJ2-3	CASSLPGVADTQYF
TRBV6-5	TRBJ1-2	CASSYAGTDYGYTF
TRBV28	TRBJ1-2	CASSITGVRLYGYTF
TRBV5-4	TRBJ2-2	CAAGSGRGSGELFF
TRBV5-6	TRBJ2-1	CASSLGLAPGEQFF
TRBV6-5	TRBJ1-3	CASSRAGSSGNTIYF
TRBV27	TRBJ1-2	CASSYGAGDGYTF
TRBV7-9	TRBJ2-7	CASSLGTGDEQYF
TRBV28	TRBJ1-2	CASSLENVLYGYTF
TRBV18	TRBJ1-5	CASSPWGSNQPQHF
TRBV5-8	TRBJ1-5	CASSLGGGWNNQPQHF
TRBV6-1	TRBJ2-1	CASNSDGGAYNEQFF
TRBV18	TRBJ1-1	CASSPNQVSHTEAFF
TRBV18	TRBJ1-2	CASSPNGQGYGYTF
TRBV30	TRBJ2-3	CAWGKIAGVMTDTQYF
TRBV11-2	TRBJ2-3	CASSYHPDSGSDTQYF
TRBV7-2	TRBJ2-5	CASSLRSGVGETQYF
TRBV20-1	TRBJ2-3	CSARQTDTQYF
TRBV2	TRBJ2-3	CASRAYLAGGTDTQYF
TRBV5-4	TRBJ2-7	CASSLNRDSYEQYF
TRBV6-6	TRBJ1-5	CASRPDREGDNQPQHF
TRBV19	TRBJ2-5	CASSAQGETQYF
TRBV14	TRBJ1-1	CASSPGHNTEAFF
TRBV21-1	TRBJ1-5	CASSVTGQGSFNQPQHF
TRBV4-2	TRBJ2-3	CASSQGPAGSTDTQYF
TRBV10-3	TRBJ2-3	CATSSGASTDTQYF
TRBV11-1	TRBJ2-6	CATRPGQGFSGANVLTF
TRBV5-1	TRBJ2-5	CASSRTVQETQYF